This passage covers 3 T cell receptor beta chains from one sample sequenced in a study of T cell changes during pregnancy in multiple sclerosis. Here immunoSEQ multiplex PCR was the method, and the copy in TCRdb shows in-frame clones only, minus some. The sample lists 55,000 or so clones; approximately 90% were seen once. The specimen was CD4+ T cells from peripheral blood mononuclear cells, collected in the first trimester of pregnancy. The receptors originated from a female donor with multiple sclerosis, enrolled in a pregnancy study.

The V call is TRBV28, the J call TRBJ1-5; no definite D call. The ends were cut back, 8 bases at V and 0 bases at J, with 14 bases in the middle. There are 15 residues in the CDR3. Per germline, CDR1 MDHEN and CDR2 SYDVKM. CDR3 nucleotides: TGTGCCAGCCTCTCCTACCTATATAGCAATCAGCCCCAGCATTTT. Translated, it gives CASLSYLYSNQPQHF.

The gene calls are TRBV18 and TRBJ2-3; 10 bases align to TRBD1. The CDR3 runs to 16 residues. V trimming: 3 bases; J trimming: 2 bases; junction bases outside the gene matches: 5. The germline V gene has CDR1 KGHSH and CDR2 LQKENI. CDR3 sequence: CASSPLDRGVTDTQYF. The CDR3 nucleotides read TGTGCCAGCTCACCCTTGGACAGGGGGGTCACAGATACGCAGTATTTT.

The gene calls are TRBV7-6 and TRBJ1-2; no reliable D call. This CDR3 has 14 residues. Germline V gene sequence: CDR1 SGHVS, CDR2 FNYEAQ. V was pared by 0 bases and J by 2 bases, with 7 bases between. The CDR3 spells CASSLAPGNYGYTF. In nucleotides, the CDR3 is TGTGCCAGCAGCTTAGCTCCGGGGAACTATGGCTACACCTTC.